This TCR beta chain comes out of a study of spatial heterogeneity in lung cancer. Study overall: There were consistently more beta-chain sequences detected than alpha-chain sequences.

Study results and caveats: Counts that tracked tumor mutation counts were those of expanded intratumoral alpha and beta TCRs.

A distinct unique molecular identifier was carried by each TCR cDNA molecule. TCRdb called the 5' RACE reads again in MiXCR, with one record for every CDR3 protein. In the table there are fewer than 2,000 distinct CDR3 sequences, around 7% of which are singletons. Indicated time point: sample taken at primary tumor resection. Samples were donated by 72 untreated early-stage non-small cell lung cancer patients. Frozen PBMC, nontumor lung or tumor provided whole RNA, which was sequenced unsorted. V lost 11 bases, J lost 7 bases, and 23 bases lay in between. The CDR3 runs 14 residues. CDR1 and CDR2 from the germline V gene are MDHEN and SYDVKM. In its sample, this clonotype is medium-sized (0.01 to 0.1%). Antigen specificity is unknown.

The chain recombines TRBV28 with TRBJ2-5; D not resolved. The specimen was lung tumor tissue, collected at surgery. The clonotype comes from a female donor with early-stage non-small cell lung cancer. CDR3 bases: TGTGCCTGCTCCTTAGACGGTTTGGTAAGGACCCAGTACTTC. Its translation is CACSLDGLVRTQYF. The variable domain in full, completed from reference TRBV28 and TRBJ2-5, reads DVKVTQSSRYLVKRTGEKVFLECVQDMDHENMFWYRQDPGLGLRLIYFSYDVKMKEKGDIPEGYSVSREKKERFSLILESASTNQTSMYLCACSLDGLVRTQYFGPGTRLLVL.